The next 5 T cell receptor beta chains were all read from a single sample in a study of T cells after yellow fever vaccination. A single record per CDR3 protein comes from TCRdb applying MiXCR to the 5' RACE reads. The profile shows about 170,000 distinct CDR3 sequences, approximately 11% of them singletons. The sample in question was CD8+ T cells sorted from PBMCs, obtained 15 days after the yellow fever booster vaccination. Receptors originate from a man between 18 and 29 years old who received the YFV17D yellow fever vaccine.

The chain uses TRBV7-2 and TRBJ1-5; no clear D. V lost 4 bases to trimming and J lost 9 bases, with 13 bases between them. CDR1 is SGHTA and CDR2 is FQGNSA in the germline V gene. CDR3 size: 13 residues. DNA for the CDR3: TGTGCCAGCAGCTCCGACCCCACCGGGCCCCAGCATTTT. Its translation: CASSSDPTGPQHF.

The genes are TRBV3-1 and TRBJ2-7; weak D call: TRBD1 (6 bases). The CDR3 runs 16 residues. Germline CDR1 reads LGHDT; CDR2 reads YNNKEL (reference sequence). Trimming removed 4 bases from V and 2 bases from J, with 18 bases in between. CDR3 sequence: CASSRHGIGDTYEQYF. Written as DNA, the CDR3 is TGTGCCAGCAGCCGACACGGGATCGGGGACACCTACGAGCAGTACTTC.

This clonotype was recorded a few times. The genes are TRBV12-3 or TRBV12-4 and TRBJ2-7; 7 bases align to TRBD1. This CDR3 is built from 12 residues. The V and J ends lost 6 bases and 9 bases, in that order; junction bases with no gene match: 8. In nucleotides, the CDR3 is TGTGCCAGCAGCTTCAGGGGGTACCCGCAGTACGTC. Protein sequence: CASSFRGYPQYV.

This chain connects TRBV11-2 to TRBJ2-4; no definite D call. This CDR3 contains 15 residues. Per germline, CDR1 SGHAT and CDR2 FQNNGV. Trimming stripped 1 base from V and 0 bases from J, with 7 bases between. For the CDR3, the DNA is TGTGCCAGCAGCTTAGGGGTGGGAGCCAAAAACATTCAGTACTTC. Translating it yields CASSLGVGAKNIQYF.

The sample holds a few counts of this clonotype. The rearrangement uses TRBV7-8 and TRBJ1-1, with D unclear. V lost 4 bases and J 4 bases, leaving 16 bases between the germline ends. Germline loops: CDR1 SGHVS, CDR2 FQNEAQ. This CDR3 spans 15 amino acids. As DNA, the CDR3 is TGTGCCAGCAGCTACACCCAAAGTGGGCTCACTGAAGCTTTCTTT. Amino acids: CASSYTQSGLTEAFF.